The 16 T cell receptor beta chains listed next were all sequenced from one sample in a study of neurological immune-mediated disorders. TCRdb re-derived calls from the 5' RACE reads in MiXCR, one entry per CDR3 protein. The sample yields fewer than 20,000 distinct CDR3 sequences, roughly 14% seen once. Sequences were obtained from PBMCs. These receptors originate from a man between 60 and 75 years old with HTLV-1-associated myelopathy (HAM/TSP).

A remark on this clonotype: One end of the junction varies from germline; a read error may be responsible. J is TRBJ2-2 and V is TRBV5-5; TRBD2 aligns across 8 bases. Germline CDR1 and CDR2: SGHKS and YYEKEE (reference sequence). The CDR3 consists of 14 residues. CDR3 sequence (DNA): TGTGCCAGCTCCGGGACTAGTGTCCCCGGGAAGCTGTTTTTT. It translates to CASSGTSVPGKLFF.

This clonotype was seen ten or more times. The V and J genes are TRBV12-3 or TRBV12-4 and TRBJ1-2; TRBD1 might be the D (5 bases). Trimming shortened V by 2 bases and J by 2 bases, and 9 bases separated the two germline ends. The CDR3 consists of 14 residues. The CDR3 DNA sequence: TGTGCCAGCAGTTTAAACAGGAGGAACTATGGCTACACCTTC. This translates into CASSLNRRNYGYTF.

This clonotype is classed as medium-sized. The CDR3, as DNA: TGTGCCAGCAATACCGCCGAGACGGGACTCTATGGCTACACCTTC. It is translated as CASNTAETGLYGYTF. This chain links TRBV6-2 or TRBV6-3 with TRBJ1-2; D possibly corresponds to TRBD1 (5 bases). Germline loops: CDR1 MNHEY, CDR2 SVGEGT. The CDR3 runs to 15 residues. V lost 7 bases and J 4 bases, leaving 19 bases between the germline ends.

This clonotype was found a few times. This chain joins TRBV30 and TRBJ1-6; D not certain. The CDR3 runs 12 residues. Looked up from germline, CDR1 is GTSNPN and CDR2 is SVGIG (reference sequence). V gave up 3 bases and J gave up 7 bases, with 7 bases separating them. The CDR3 DNA sequence: TGTGCCTGGAGGAAGGAAAATTCACCCCTCCACTTT. Its translation is CAWRKENSPLHF.

Sample share makes this clonotype medium-sized. The chain combines TRBV3-1 with TRBJ2-1, with unresolved D. Germline-derived CDR1 and CDR2 are LGHDT and YNNKEL (reference sequence). The length of the CDR3 is 11 residues. The ends were cut back, 4 bases at V and 8 bases at J, with 6 bases in the middle. The CDR3 DNA reads TGTGCCAGCAGCCGGTGGGATGAGCAGTTCTTC. It codes for CASSRWDEQFF.

This clonotype was detected ten times or more. The chain recombines TRBV6-4 with TRBJ2-2; 8 bases agree with TRBD1. This CDR3 contains 15 residues. J gave up 0 bases and V 8 bases, and 5 bases lay outside the gene matches. Germline values: CDR1 MRHNA, CDR2 SNTAGT. CDR3 amino acids: CASHPTGANTGELFF. In nucleotides, the CDR3 is TGTGCCAGCCATCCGACAGGGGCGAACACCGGGGAGCTGTTTTTT.

This clonotype was observed at least ten times. The V gene is TRBV20-1, the J gene TRBJ2-6; tentatively, D is TRBD1 (7 bases). The V gene lost 3 bases and the J gene lost 12 bases, with 18 bases spanning the gap. The CDR3 is 14 residues long. CDR1 is DFQATT and CDR2 is SNEGSKA in the germline V gene (reference sequence). The CDR3 region is CSASGQGGESVLTF. The CDR3 nucleotides are TGCAGTGCTAGTGGGCAGGGGGGTGAAAGCGTCCTGACTTTC.

This clonotype was detected only once. No DNA is shown, since the ends of the CDR3 on it are uncertain; the CDR3 is the one TCRdb lists. The chain's CDR3 is CASSFYICSASVPGRAEAFF. This rearrangement joins TRBV5-5 to TRBJ1-1. Looked up from germline, CDR1 is SGHKS and CDR2 is YYEKEE (reference sequence). From its first to its last residue, the CDR3 has 20 amino acids.

In the case of this clonotype: Here the CDR3 omits its conserved ending phenylalanine or tryptophan, so a read error is the likely source. The DNA is omitted, as the CDR3 cannot be located on it reliably, and the CDR3 follows TCRdb's listing. The chain has TRBV20-1 and TRBJ1-4; the DNA was not used to check the table's D call, TRBD1. Germline V gene sequence: CDR1 DFQATT, CDR2 SNEGSKA (reference sequence). Counting both end residues, the CDR3 totals 14 amino acids. The CDR3 sequence: CSASVTQGWGKMFI.

This clonotype has ten or more counts. The chain couples TRBV29-1 to TRBJ2-3; D unclear. The CDR3 has 13 residues. Looked up from germline, CDR1 is SQVTM and CDR2 is ANQGSEA. V was cut by 7 bases and J by 4 bases, with 15 bases left in between. The CDR3, as DNA: TGCAGCGCCCGAAGGGTCGAGGCAGATACGCAGTATTTT. Translation gives CSARRVEADTQYF.

This clonotype was seen repeatedly, ten times or more. The chain recombines TRBV7-6 with TRBJ1-2; D gene ambiguous. V lost 1 base to trimming and J lost 8 bases, with 11 bases between them. This CDR3 is built from 13 residues. Germline V lookup: CDR1 SGHVS, CDR2 FNYEAQ. The CDR3 nucleotides are TGTGCCAGCAGCTTAGGGGCAGAGTGGGGCTACACCTTC. The encoded protein is CASSLGAEWGYTF.

By sample fraction, this clonotype is medium-sized. The CDR3 DNA follows: TGCGCCAGCAGCTCGGCCCAACCGAGCTCCTACAATGAGCAGTTCTTC. It is translated as CASSSAQPSSYNEQFF. This sequence joins TRBV5-1 and TRBJ2-1; no clear D. The germline CDR1 and CDR2 sequences are SGHRS and YFSETQ. The CDR3 length is 16 residues. V was cut by 3 bases and J by 0 bases, with 13 bases left in between.

This clonotype was detected many times. The chain carries TRBV20-1 and TRBJ2-1, with TRBD2 matching 12 bases. Trimming removed 6 bases from V and 0 bases from J; junction bases left unmatched: 6. The CDR3 runs 16 residues. The germline V gene encodes CDR1 DFQATT and CDR2 SNEGSKA (reference sequence). CDR3 protein: CSAPTSGGPSYNEQFF. CDR3 nucleotide sequence: TGCAGTGCACCGACTAGCGGGGGCCCCTCCTACAATGAGCAGTTCTTC.

This sequence joins TRBV25-1 and TRBJ1-1; 8 positions match TRBD1. Germline assignment: CDR1 MGHDK and CDR2 SYGVNS. The junction had 4 bases not matched to a gene; V was cut back by 3 bases and J by 10 bases. The CDR3 spans 12 residues. CDR3 sequence (DNA): TGTGCCAGCAGTGACAGGGGGCTGGGAGCTTTCTTT. It encodes CASSDRGLGAFF.

Many counts were recorded for this clonotype. The chain links TRBV6-5 to TRBJ1-1; D is uncertain. The ends were cut back, 0 bases at V and 5 bases at J, with 7 bases in the middle. The germline gives CDR1 MNHEY, CDR2 SVGAGI. CDR3 size: 13 residues. The CDR3 is CASSYSRSTEAFF. CDR3 in DNA: TGTGCCAGCAGTTACTCGAGGAGTACTGAAGCTTTCTTT.

This clonotype was picked up many times. The chain couples TRBV4-3 to TRBJ2-1; 9 positions match TRBD2. The V segment lost 4 bases and the J segment 4 bases; nucleotides outside the gene matches: 8. This CDR3 contains 16 residues. Germline CDR1 and CDR2: LGHNA and YSLEER. The CDR3 nucleotides read TGCGCCAGCAGCCCTACTTTAGCGGGGGATTACAATGAGCAGTTCTTC. Residues: CASSPTLAGDYNEQFF.